Listed below are T cell receptor beta chains from one sample, sequenced in a study of blood T cell repertoires in COVID-19. Here immunoSEQ multiplex PCR was the method, and the copy in TCRdb shows in-frame clones only, minus some. The data show some 240,000 clones, 84% seen once. The sequencing input was PBMCs or T cells enriched from blood (not recorded which). Receptors were obtained from a man aged 45-65 years who had recovered from COVID-19. Both conserved end residues are part of each CDR3. D genes are given only for firm matches. The size entry is marked missing in some rows and otherwise reads once, few, many or a size class.

j_call v_call clone_size d_call cdr3_nt cdr3_aa
TRBJ2-1 TRBV24-1 . . TGTGCCACCAGTTCAACAGGGAGCTCCTACAATGAGCAGTTCTTC CATSSTGSSYNEQFF
TRBJ2-3 TRBV21-1 . . TGTGCCAGCAGCAAAGGAGGAGGGGACTTCCTCACAGATACGCAGTATTTT CASSKGGGDFLTDTQYF
TRBJ1-4 TRBV7-9 once TRBD1 TGTGCCAGCAGCTCGGGACAGACAACAACTAATGAAAAACTGTTTTTT CASSSGQTTTNEKLFF
TRBJ1-5 TRBV19 few TRBD1 TGTGCCAGTAGCCTCGGACAGGGAGATCAGCCCCAGCATTTT CASSLGQGDQPQHF
TRBJ1-3 TRBV3-1/TRBV3-2 . . TGTGCCAGCAGCCAAGATGTCGGTTCAGGGAACACCATATATTTT CASSQDVGSGNTIYF
TRBJ2-3 TRBV3-1/TRBV3-2 . TRBD1 TGTGCCAGCAGCCAAGAAGAGGCGCGGTGGACAGGGGCCCGACGGTATTTT CASSQEEARWTGARRYF
TRBJ2-3 TRBV5-1 . TRBD2 TGCGCCAGCAGCCTTGCGGAGGGAGGGATAGATACGCAGTATTTT CASSLAEGGIDTQYF
TRBJ2-1 TRBV19 . TRBD2 TGTGCCAGTAGTATAGATCACGTAGCGGGATACAATGAGCAGTTCTTC CASSIDHVAGYNEQFF
TRBJ1-1 TRBV2 . TRBD1 TGTGCCAGCAGTGAAGTCAGGGGGGTCACTGAAGCTTTCTTT CASSEVRGVTEAFF
TRBJ2-5 TRBV19 few TRBD2 TGTGCCAGTAGTATGGGCGGGACTAGCGGCGAGACCCAGTACTTC CASSMGGTSGETQYF
TRBJ1-1 TRBV7-3 . TRBD1 TGTGCCAGCAGCTTAGACAGGGCAATTATCCAAACAGGGGGTGAAGCTTTCTTT CASSLDRAIIQTGGEAFF
TRBJ2-7 TRBV6-2/TRBV6-3 few TRBD2 TGTGCCAGCAGTTACAGGGTGAGCGGGGGGAGCGAGCAGTACTTC CASSYRVSGGSEQYF
TRBJ2-7 TRBV7-3 once TRBD1 TGTGCCAGCAGCATCACAGGGGGCGGATACGAGCAGTACTTC CASSITGGGYEQYF
TRBJ2-6 TRBV24-1 . TRBD1 TGTGCCACCTCCGGGACAGGGTTCTCTGGGGCCAACGTCCTGACTTTC CATSGTGFSGANVLTF
TRBJ1-1 TRBV5-4 . TRBD1 TGTGCCAGCAGCTACAGGGGGCGGGCGAACACTGAAGCTTTCTTT CASSYRGRANTEAFF
TRBJ1-6 TRBV7-6 . TRBD1 TGTGCCAGCAGCTTATTTGCGGGACAGGGCATTTCACCCCTCCACTTT CASSLFAGQGISPLHF
TRBJ2-3 TRBV7-9 . . TGTGCCAGCGGGATTGGGGCCCAGACCGTTAATTTT CASGIGAQTVNF
TRBJ2-7 TRBV27 . . TGTGCCAGCAGTTTTATTCGGACAGAGGGAATCTCCTACGAGCAGTACTTC CASSFIRTEGISYEQYF
TRBJ1-3 TRBV9 . . TGTGCCAGCAGACAGCTTCCAGGAAACACCATATATTTT CASRQLPGNTIYF
TRBJ1-2 TRBV12-3/TRBV12-4 once TRBD1 TGTGCCAGCAGGACAGGGGGCGCCTATGGCTACACCTTC CASRTGGAYGYTF
TRBJ1-2 TRBV4-1 . . TGCGCCAGCAGCCAAGATCCTGGGGGCGCTTATGGCTACACCTTC CASSQDPGGAYGYTF
TRBJ2-5 TRBV18 . . TGTGCCAGCTCACCACGACTCAGAGAGACCCAGTACTTC CASSPRLRETQYF
TRBJ2-7 TRBV29-1 once . TGCAGCGTCGCCCACCAGTACGAGCAGTACTTC CSVAHQYEQYF
TRBJ2-3 TRBV5-1 . TRBD2 TGCGCCAGCAGCTCGGGACTAGCGACAGATACGCAGTATTTT CASSSGLATDTQYF
TRBJ1-1 TRBV7-9 . . TGTGCCAGCAGCCCAAGAGGGTCCTCCGGGAGGTTCTTCACTGAAGCTTTCTTT CASSPRGSSGRFFTEAFF
TRBJ1-5 TRBV18 . . TGTGCCAGCTCAGCGGCGGAAGTCAATCAGCCCCAGCATTTT CASSAAEVNQPQHF
TRBJ2-3 TRBV27 . . TGTGCCAGCAGTGGTGGGGCAGGATCTAGCACAGATACGCAGTATTTT CASSGGAGSSTDTQYF
TRBJ1-5 TRBV6-5 . . TGTGCCAGTAATAGCAATCAGCCCCAGCATTTT CASNSNQPQHF
TRBJ1-1 TRBV27 . . TGTGCCAGCACCCCGCTCCCGGGCACTGAAGCTTTCTTT CASTPLPGTEAFF
TRBJ1-4 TRBV4-2 . TRBD1 TGTGCCAGCAGCCAGGAGGGACAGGGGTCCGAAAAACTGTTTTTT CASSQEGQGSEKLFF
TRBJ1-6 TRBV29-1 few . TGCAGCGTTGAGGTGGACAGATATTCACCCCTCCACTTT CSVEVDRYSPLHF
TRBJ1-2 TRBV27 . . TGTGCCAGCAGTCTAACAGGGTTAGGCTACACCTTC CASSLTGLGYTF
TRBJ1-5 TRBV6-5 . TRBD1 TGTGCCAGCAGTCAACAGGGGACCTATCAGCCCCAGCATTTT CASSQQGTYQPQHF
TRBJ2-1 TRBV15 once . TGTGCCACCACTGCGGGGAGCTCCTACAATGAGCAGTTCTTC CATTAGSSYNEQFF
TRBJ1-2 TRBV12-5 . . TGTGCTAGTGGTTTGACCCCACAGGTTCGAGATGGCTACACCTTC CASGLTPQVRDGYTF
TRBJ2-7 TRBV7-9 . TRBD2 TGTGCCAGCAGCTTAAGCGGGAGAGTCGACGAGCAGTACTTC CASSLSGRVDEQYF
TRBJ2-5 TRBV6-2/TRBV6-3 . TRBD2 TGTGCCAGCAGTTCCCCTCGGACTAGCGGGAGGGCAGAGACCCAGTACTTC CASSSPRTSGRAETQYF
TRBJ2-5 TRBV10-3 . TRBD1 TGTGCCATCTCGGCGGGGACAGGGGTGATGACCCAGTACTTC CAISAGTGVMTQYF
TRBJ1-2 TRBV28 . . TGTGCCAGCATTGGACAGTCCTATGGCTACACCTTC CASIGQSYGYTF
TRBJ2-1 TRBV27 few . TGTGCCAGCAGTCCTGACGAGACCTCGGGCAATGAGCAGTTCTTC CASSPDETSGNEQFF
TRBJ1-1 TRBV16 . TRBD1 TGTGCCAGCACCCCCGGGACAGGCGACACTGAAGCTTTCTTT CASTPGTGDTEAFF